Below, one T cell receptor beta chain is given with its context. The DNA is left out, because the CDR3 cannot be placed on it with certainty; the CDR3 is given as TCRdb lists it. Including both end residues, the CDR3 is 14 amino acids long. Repertoires were generated with immunoSEQ multiplex PCR, while TCRdb's copy carries only in-frame clones and drops some. The sample has about 160,000 clones; approximately 96% are singletons. The sample belongs to a study of cytomegalovirus exposure and HLA in healthy donors. The rearrangement links TRBV21-1 to TRBJ1-2; the D call in the table, TRBD1, was not verified against the DNA. TRBV21-1 is a listed pseudogene. Sequencing was done on a sample of PBMCs. This sequence was found in a woman between 18 and 29 years old in good health and CMV-seronegative. The CDR3 reads CASFGQGSNYGYTF.